Sequencing of this TCR beta chain was carried out in a study of CD8+CD57+ T cells in acquired aplastic anemia (dated by TCRdb to between 2018 and 2020). About the study as a whole: A mean of approximately 2.9 ug of DNA, ranging from about 0.19 to 27.4 ug, was extracted from sorted CD4+ and CD8+ cells. CD8+CD57+ expansion was defined as frequency above the mean frequency observed in healthy subjects. Overall study outcomes, separate from this receptor: Between patients and healthy controls, no significant difference in CD8+ Simpson's diversity was found (P=0.060). Although roughly 29 CD8+ CDR3 sequences were shared by patients and controls, these sequences appeared highly expressed in patients and within the immunodominant clones of patients.

Looking up the germline V gene yields CDR1 SNHLY and CDR2 FYNNEI. From cysteine to phenylalanine, the CDR3 is 15 amino acids long. The read is trimmed to its CDR3 DNA, 45 bases read in frame from base 1. The germline V end is reduced by 6 bases and the J end by 5 bases; junction bases left unmatched: 7. Worth noting for this clonotype: The antigen this receptor binds is unknown. One base away there is no much larger clone; base qualities are not given.

TCR beta VDJ combination and CDR3 sequence profiling used genomic DNA as the template. TCR repertoire sequencing was run on an Illumina HiSeq 2000. In the original analysis: TRBV/TRBJ rearrangement plots, CDR3 size and DJ length profiles, and Simpson's diversity index were used to evaluate the repertoires. The most abundant DNA sequence in the deep sequencing data was taken as the immunodominant clone. CDR3 amino acid sequences were screened for sharing across subjects and compared with published repertoires and the VDJdb database. Starting from the raw public reads, TCRdb applied fastp trimming at Q25, assembled clones with MiXCR and retained in-frame beta chains. All rows with the same CDR3 protein become a single entry with the most common DNA and genes. The V and J calls and clone size are TCRdb's, not the authors'. The sample table shows fewer than 85,000 distinct CDR3 sequences, and under 80% are seen once. The biggest ten clones account for roughly 80% of the sample.

The patients picked for sequencing were ones in whom flow cytometry had shown an expansion of CD8+CD57+ cells. Every patient had a diagnosis of severe acquired aplastic anemia based on International Study of Aplastic Anemia and Agranulocytosis and Camitta criteria. No patient had received any therapy when blood was sampled. The study deep-sequenced TCR repertoires of sorted CD4+ and CD8+ blood T cells from severe aplastic anemia patients and healthy subjects. Patients were enrolled under clinicaltrials.gov protocols 00001620, 01623167, 00001397, 00071045, 00081523 and 00961064 in the USA. Ficoll-Paque density gradient centrifugation was used to isolate peripheral blood mononuclear cells. Before DNA extraction, CD4+ and CD8+ T cells were sorted with FACS or magnetic beads.

The chain couples TRBV2 to TRBJ2-5, with 12 central nucleotides matching TRBD1. This clonotype originated in a human donor with aplastic anemia. Source material: sorted CD4+, CD8+, or CD8+CD57+ T cells (not recorded which) from PBMCs. This receptor carries the CDR3 CASSAGTGGWETQYF. The nucleotide sequence reads as follows: TGTGCCAGCAGCGCCGGGACAGGGGGCTGGGAGACCCAGTACTTC.